This T cell receptor beta chain was obtained from a study of technical replicates of blood from a few donors. This clone rates as medium-sized (0.01 to 0.1%). Assay used: immunoSEQ multiplex PCR; TCRdb lists only in-frame clones, some missing. This sample carries 55,000 to 75,000 clones, 80% to 90% of them seen once, and the ten largest clones take around 4.9%. Sequencing input: PBMCs. The clonotype originates from a human donor in good health. Some clones in this sample may be carry-over from other donors' samples.

CDR3 nucleotides: TGCGCCAGCAGCCAGGGGACAGGGGGCGTCGGTAAGCCCCAGCATTTT. This codes for CASSQGTGGVGKPQHF. The genes are TRBV4-3 and TRBJ1-5; 12 bases are shared with TRBD1. The CDR3 loop spans 16 amino acids. The V segment lost 3 bases and the J segment 8 bases; nucleotides outside the gene matches: 8. Germline V CDR1 and CDR2: LGHNA, YSLEER.